This record looks at one T cell receptor (beta chain) sequence and its context. Germline V gene sequence: CDR1 DFQATT, CDR2 SNEGSKA (reference sequence). The CDR3 loop spans 16 amino acids. V gave up 0 bases and J gave up 1 base, with 15 bases separating them. From RNA, the CDR3 regions of TCR beta chains were amplified and sequenced. Scientists carried out first-round RT-PCR using HTBI primers and then a second-round multiplex PCR. TCRdb redid the calling of the multiplex PCR reads with MiXCR, one entry per CDR3 protein. The table lists about 740,000 distinct CDR3 sequences, about 44% of them singletons, with 40% to 55% in the top ten. The data were obtained in a study of Graves' ophthalmopathy and Graves' hyperthyroidism.

The rearrangement uses TRBV20-1 and TRBJ1-1; a possible D gene is TRBD1 (5 bases). Sequenced: peripheral blood. The origin of this receptor is an adult man with Graves' ophthalmopathy. CDR3 in amino acids: CSARDLTMTENTEAFF. The CDR3 region has the DNA TGCAGTGCTAGAGATCTTACCATGACAGAGAACACTGAAGCTTTCTTT.